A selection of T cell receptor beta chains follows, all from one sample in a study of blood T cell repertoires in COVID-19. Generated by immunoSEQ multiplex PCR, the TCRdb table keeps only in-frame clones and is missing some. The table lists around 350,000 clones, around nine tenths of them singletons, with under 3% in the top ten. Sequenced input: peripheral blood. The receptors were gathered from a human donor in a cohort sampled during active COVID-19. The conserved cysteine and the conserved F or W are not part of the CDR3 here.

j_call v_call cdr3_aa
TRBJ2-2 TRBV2 ASSSGTGWQEDTGELF
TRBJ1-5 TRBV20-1 SASYGGPQH
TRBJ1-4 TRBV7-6 ASSLAMAGSGEKLF
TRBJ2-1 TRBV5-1 ASSQTSGVNNEQF
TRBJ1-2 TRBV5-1 ASSARDRGGGYT
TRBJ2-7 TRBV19 ASSPQKGSGEQY
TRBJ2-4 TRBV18 ASSPGGENIQY
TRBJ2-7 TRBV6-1 ASSEHDPGGETYEQY
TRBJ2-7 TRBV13 ASSWYTGGSYEQY
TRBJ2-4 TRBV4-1 ASSEGQGLRLAKNIQY
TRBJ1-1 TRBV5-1 ASTRDVDRGREAF
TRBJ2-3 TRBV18 ASSPSKGESDTQY
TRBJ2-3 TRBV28 ASETSGGTDTQY
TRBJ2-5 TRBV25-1 ASSENGPRGETQY
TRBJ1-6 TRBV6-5 ASSQTGGRNSPLH
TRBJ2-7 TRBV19 ASSMSSKGYEQY
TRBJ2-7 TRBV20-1 SASSTLEGAYEQY
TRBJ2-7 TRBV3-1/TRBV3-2 ASSLQGHEQY
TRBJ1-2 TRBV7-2 ASSLASLNYGYT
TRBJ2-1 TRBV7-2 ASSFSHNEQF
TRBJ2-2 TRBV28 ASSPAGVATGELF
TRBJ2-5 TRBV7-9 ASSGSQETQY
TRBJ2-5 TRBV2 ASSERLASAALQETQY
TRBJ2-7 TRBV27 ASWDIGGYEQY
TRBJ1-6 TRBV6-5 ASSLAYNSPLH
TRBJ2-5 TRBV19 ASSSFDRSKTQY
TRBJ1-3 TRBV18 ASSEDRDSGNTIY